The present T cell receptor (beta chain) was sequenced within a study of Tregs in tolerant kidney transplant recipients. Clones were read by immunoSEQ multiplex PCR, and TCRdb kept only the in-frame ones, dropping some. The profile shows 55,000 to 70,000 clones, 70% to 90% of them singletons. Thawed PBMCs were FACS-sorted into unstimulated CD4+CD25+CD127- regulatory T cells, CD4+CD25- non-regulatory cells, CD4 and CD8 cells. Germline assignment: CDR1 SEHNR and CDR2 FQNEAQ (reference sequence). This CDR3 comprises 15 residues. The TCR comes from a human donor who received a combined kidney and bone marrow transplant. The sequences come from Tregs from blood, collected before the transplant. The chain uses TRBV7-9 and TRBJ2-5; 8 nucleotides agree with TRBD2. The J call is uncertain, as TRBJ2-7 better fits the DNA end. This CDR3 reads CASSWSPSGSYEQYF. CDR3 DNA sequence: TGTGCCAGCTCCTGGTCCCCCAGCGGGAGCTACGAGCAGTACTTC.